The rows below give T cell receptor beta chains drawn from one sample of a study of a mutant IDH1 vaccine in newly diagnosed glioma. TCRdb's table, derived via immunoSEQ multiplex PCR, lists solely in-frame clones and lacks some. The sample shows nearly 35,000 clones, around 83% of them seen only once. Their target antigens are unknown. The source material was PBMCs, sampled from a glioma patient whose treatment included an IDH1 peptide vaccine. The receptor set was obtained from a man between 25 and 39 years old with glioma. The CDR3 runs from the conserved cysteine through the conserved F or W. The D gene is left open where the match is weak. Not every row has a clone size; where given, it reads once, few, many or a size class.

D gene	clone size	J gene	V gene	CDR3 protein	CDR3 DNA
TRBD2	.	TRBJ2-7	TRBV9	CASSVLAGGDEQYF	TGTGCCAGCAGCGTCCTAGCGGGGGGGGACGAGCAGTACTTC
.	.	TRBJ2-7	TRBV2	CASSVGNGYEQYF	TGTGCCAGCAGTGTGGGGAACGGCTACGAGCAGTACTTC
TRBD2	.	TRBJ2-7	TRBV14	CASSQARAGGHYEQYF	TGTGCCAGCAGCCAAGCTAGAGCGGGAGGTCACTACGAGCAGTACTTC
.	.	TRBJ2-1	TRBV27	CASRINRGKGRIDEQFF	TGTGCCAGCAGGATAAACCGGGGGAAGGGTCGGATAGATGAGCAGTTCTTC
.	.	TRBJ1-5	TRBV6-1	CASRTDYSNQPQHF	TGTGCCAGCAGGACAGACTATAGCAATCAGCCCCAGCATTTT
.	.	TRBJ2-3	TRBV30	CSLGITDTQYF	TGTTCCCTCGGTATCACAGATACGCAGTATTTT
.	.	TRBJ1-1	TRBV27	CASSFQGRDTEAFF	TGTGCCAGCAGTTTCCAGGGGCGTGACACTGAAGCTTTCTTT
TRBD1	.	TRBJ2-7	TRBV2	CASRGRDRTSYEQYF	TGTGCCAGCAGAGGTAGGGACAGGACCTCCTACGAGCAGTACTTC
.	.	TRBJ2-1	TRBV10-2	CASSAGSYNEQFF	TGCGCCAGCTCTGCGGGGTCCTACAATGAGCAGTTCTTC
.	.	TRBJ2-5	TRBV7-6	CASSFRATQYF	TGTGCCAGCAGCTTTAGGGCGACCCAGTACTTC
TRBD1	.	TRBJ1-4	TRBV6-1	CATIVDRVNEKLFF	TGTGCCACCATCGTCGACAGGGTTAATGAAAAACTGTTTTTT
.	.	TRBJ1-4	TRBV11-3	CASSLGVGPDEKLFF	TGTGCCAGCAGCTTAGGCGTTGGGCCCGATGAAAAACTGTTTTTT
TRBD2	few	TRBJ2-7	TRBV27	CASSPRTSGRLEQYF	TGTGCCAGCAGTCCAAGGACTAGCGGGAGACTCGAGCAGTACTTC
TRBD1	.	TRBJ1-6	TRBV5-3	CARSFLGTDSYNSPLHF	TGTGCCAGAAGCTTCTTAGGGACAGACTCCTATAATTCACCCCTCCACTTT
.	.	TRBJ2-2	TRBV14	CASSQALGGELFF	TGTGCCAGCAGCCAGGCCCTCGGGGGGGAGCTGTTTTTT
.	.	TRBJ1-1	TRBV18	CASSPVRQGNGVNTEAFF	TGTGCCAGCTCACCAGTAAGGCAGGGAAATGGAGTGAACACTGAAGCTTTCTTT
TRBD1	.	TRBJ1-1	TRBV5-1	CASSLGGQGTLTEAFF	TGCGCCAGCAGCCTAGGCGGACAGGGAACACTTACTGAAGCTTTCTTT
.	.	TRBJ2-5	TRBV18	CASSPGDGQETQYF	TGTGCCAGCTCACCGGGGGACGGCCAAGAGACCCAGTACTTC
.	.	TRBJ1-5	TRBV12-5	CASGPLIDKSNQPQHF	TGTGCTAGTGGTCCCCTTATCGATAAGTCCAATCAGCCCCAGCATTTT
TRBD1	.	TRBJ2-5	TRBV6-1	CASSPGQQETQYF	TGTGCCAGCAGTCCGGGACAGCAAGAGACCCAGTACTTC
.	.	TRBJ2-1	TRBV9	CASSRSKGAYNEQFF	TGTGCCAGCAGTCGTTCGAAAGGGGCCTACAATGAGCAGTTCTTC
.	.	TRBJ1-1	TRBV19	CASSMRQMNTEAFF	TGTGCCAGTAGTATGCGGCAGATGAACACTGAAGCTTTCTTT
.	.	TRBJ2-5	TRBV5-1	CASSLWRDNQETQYF	TGCGCCAGCAGCTTGTGGCGGGACAACCAAGAGACCCAGTACTTC
TRBD1	.	TRBJ2-7	TRBV5-4	CASSQTRTGGYSYEQYF	TGTGCCAGCAGCCAGACCAGGACAGGGGGCTATTCTTACGAGCAGTACTTC
.	.	TRBJ1-1	TRBV2	CASSGQGRTEAFF	TGTGCCAGCAGTGGGCAGGGAAGAACTGAAGCTTTCTTT
TRBD2	.	TRBJ2-1	TRBV14	CASSLQRGSTYNEQFF	TGTGCCAGCAGCTTACAGCGGGGGAGTACGTACAATGAGCAGTTCTTC
.	.	TRBJ1-1	TRBV4-1	CASSQGPVNTEAFF	TGCGCCAGCAGCCAAGGGCCAGTAAACACTGAAGCTTTCTTT
TRBD1	few	TRBJ1-2	TRBV28	CASSLQWDRNYGYTF	TGTGCCAGCAGCCTCCAGTGGGACAGAAACTATGGCTACACCTTC
.	.	TRBJ2-4	TRBV19	CASSTLGRTLAKNIQYF	TGTGCCAGTAGTACCCTGGGGCGGACCCTAGCCAAAAACATTCAGTACTTC
.	.	TRBJ2-5	TRBV6-5	CASSYRAPKGETQYF	TGTGCCAGCAGTTACAGAGCCCCCAAGGGGGAGACCCAGTACTTC
.	.	TRBJ2-7	TRBV7-9	CASSRRVYEQYF	TGTGCCAGCAGCAGAAGGGTATACGAGCAGTACTTC
TRBD1	.	TRBJ1-2	TRBV11-3	CASSAGTGGYTF	TGTGCCAGCAGCGCGGGGACAGGGGGCTACACCTTC
.	.	TRBJ2-5	TRBV4-2	CASSTQETQYF	TGTGCCAGCAGCACGCAAGAGACCCAGTACTTC
.	.	TRBJ1-1	TRBV5-1	CASSPSVRGETEAFF	TGCGCCAGCAGCCCGAGTGTCAGGGGTGAAACTGAAGCTTTCTTT
.	.	TRBJ1-3	TRBV4-1	CASSQVARGRDGNTIYF	TGCGCCAGCAGCCAAGTAGCCCGGGGCAGGGACGGAAACACCATATATTTT
TRBD1	.	TRBJ1-1	TRBV7-3	CAFGTGNTEAFF	TGTGCCTTCGGGACAGGGAACACTGAAGCTTTCTTT
.	.	TRBJ1-5	TRBV28	CASSFKDGDNQPQHF	TGTGCCAGCAGTTTTAAGGACGGCGACAATCAGCCCCAGCATTTT
.	once	TRBJ2-1	TRBV5-1	CASSDDSSYNEQFF	TGCGCCAGCAGCGATGATAGCTCCTACAATGAGCAGTTCTTC
.	.	TRBJ1-6	TRBV5-1	CASSLRFSMSPLHF	TGCGCCAGCAGCCTTCGGTTTTCTATGTCACCCCTCCACTTT
.	.	TRBJ2-1	TRBV14	CASSLGLGSYNEQFF	TGTGCCAGCAGCCTGGGACTGGGCTCCTACAATGAGCAGTTCTTC
.	.	TRBJ1-1	TRBV5-6	CASSLAQNTEAFF	TGTGCCAGCAGCTTGGCTCAGAACACTGAAGCTTTCTTT
TRBD1	.	TRBJ2-7	TRBV9	CASSASGTGVLYEQYF	TGTGCCAGCAGCGCCTCCGGGACAGGGGTTTTGTACGAGCAGTACTTC
TRBD1	.	TRBJ1-1	TRBV11-3	CASSSGQPGLGTEAFF	TGTGCCAGCAGCTCGGGACAGCCCGGCCTGGGCACTGAAGCTTTCTTT
.	.	TRBJ2-7	TRBV13	CASSPYAGSSVYEQYF	TGTGCCAGCAGCCCGTATGCGGGCAGTTCGGTCTACGAGCAGTACTTC
.	.	TRBJ2-3	TRBV6-5	CASSPNRAVHTQYF	TGTGCCAGCAGCCCGAATCGGGCTGTCCATACGCAGTATTTT
TRBD1	.	TRBJ1-1	TRBV18	CASSSQGRDTEAFF	TGTGCCAGCTCATCACAGGGGCGGGACACTGAAGCTTTCTTT
.	.	TRBJ2-3	TRBV4-1	CASSQQNTDTQYF	TGCGCCAGCAGCCAACAAAACACAGATACGCAGTATTTT
.	.	TRBJ2-7	TRBV9	CASSVEPSYEQYF	TGTGCCAGCAGCGTAGAACCTTCCTACGAGCAGTACTTC
TRBD2	.	TRBJ2-1	TRBV2	CASKGSGSYYNEQFF	TGTGCCAGCAAGGGCAGCGGGAGCTACTACAATGAGCAGTTCTTC
TRBD1	.	TRBJ1-5	TRBV18	CASSAKTGGSQPQHF	TGTGCCAGCTCAGCGAAGACAGGGGGCAGTCAGCCCCAGCATTTT
TRBD1	.	TRBJ1-5	TRBV30	CAWSVRQGVSNQPQHF	TGTGCCTGGAGTGTACGGCAGGGGGTAAGCAATCAGCCCCAGCATTTT
TRBD2	.	TRBJ2-3	TRBV29-1	CSVEKGAGGEDTQYF	TGCAGCGTTGAAAAAGGAGCGGGAGGTGAGGATACGCAGTATTTT
TRBD1	.	TRBJ1-4	TRBV29-1	CSVEVRQGGTNEKLFF	TGCAGCGTTGAAGTTAGACAGGGGGGAACTAATGAAAAACTGTTTTTT
.	once	TRBJ2-1	TRBV11-3	CASSLESGEGNEQFF	TGTGCCAGCAGCTTAGAATCGGGAGAAGGAAATGAGCAGTTCTTC
TRBD1	.	TRBJ1-1	TRBV10-3	CAISMTGESTEAFF	TGTGCCATCAGCATGACAGGGGAGAGCACTGAAGCTTTCTTT
TRBD1	.	TRBJ2-2	TRBV27	CATRTGPLSTGELFF	TGTGCCACCAGGACAGGGCCGTTGAGCACCGGGGAGCTGTTTTTT
TRBD2	.	TRBJ2-2	TRBV6-4	CASSEGLAGGGELFF	TGTGCCAGCAGTGAAGGACTAGCGGGAGGCGGGGAGCTGTTTTTT
.	.	TRBJ2-7	TRBV7-9	CASSLGPGSTYEQYF	TGTGCCAGCAGCTTAGGCCCAGGGAGTACTTACGAGCAGTACTTC